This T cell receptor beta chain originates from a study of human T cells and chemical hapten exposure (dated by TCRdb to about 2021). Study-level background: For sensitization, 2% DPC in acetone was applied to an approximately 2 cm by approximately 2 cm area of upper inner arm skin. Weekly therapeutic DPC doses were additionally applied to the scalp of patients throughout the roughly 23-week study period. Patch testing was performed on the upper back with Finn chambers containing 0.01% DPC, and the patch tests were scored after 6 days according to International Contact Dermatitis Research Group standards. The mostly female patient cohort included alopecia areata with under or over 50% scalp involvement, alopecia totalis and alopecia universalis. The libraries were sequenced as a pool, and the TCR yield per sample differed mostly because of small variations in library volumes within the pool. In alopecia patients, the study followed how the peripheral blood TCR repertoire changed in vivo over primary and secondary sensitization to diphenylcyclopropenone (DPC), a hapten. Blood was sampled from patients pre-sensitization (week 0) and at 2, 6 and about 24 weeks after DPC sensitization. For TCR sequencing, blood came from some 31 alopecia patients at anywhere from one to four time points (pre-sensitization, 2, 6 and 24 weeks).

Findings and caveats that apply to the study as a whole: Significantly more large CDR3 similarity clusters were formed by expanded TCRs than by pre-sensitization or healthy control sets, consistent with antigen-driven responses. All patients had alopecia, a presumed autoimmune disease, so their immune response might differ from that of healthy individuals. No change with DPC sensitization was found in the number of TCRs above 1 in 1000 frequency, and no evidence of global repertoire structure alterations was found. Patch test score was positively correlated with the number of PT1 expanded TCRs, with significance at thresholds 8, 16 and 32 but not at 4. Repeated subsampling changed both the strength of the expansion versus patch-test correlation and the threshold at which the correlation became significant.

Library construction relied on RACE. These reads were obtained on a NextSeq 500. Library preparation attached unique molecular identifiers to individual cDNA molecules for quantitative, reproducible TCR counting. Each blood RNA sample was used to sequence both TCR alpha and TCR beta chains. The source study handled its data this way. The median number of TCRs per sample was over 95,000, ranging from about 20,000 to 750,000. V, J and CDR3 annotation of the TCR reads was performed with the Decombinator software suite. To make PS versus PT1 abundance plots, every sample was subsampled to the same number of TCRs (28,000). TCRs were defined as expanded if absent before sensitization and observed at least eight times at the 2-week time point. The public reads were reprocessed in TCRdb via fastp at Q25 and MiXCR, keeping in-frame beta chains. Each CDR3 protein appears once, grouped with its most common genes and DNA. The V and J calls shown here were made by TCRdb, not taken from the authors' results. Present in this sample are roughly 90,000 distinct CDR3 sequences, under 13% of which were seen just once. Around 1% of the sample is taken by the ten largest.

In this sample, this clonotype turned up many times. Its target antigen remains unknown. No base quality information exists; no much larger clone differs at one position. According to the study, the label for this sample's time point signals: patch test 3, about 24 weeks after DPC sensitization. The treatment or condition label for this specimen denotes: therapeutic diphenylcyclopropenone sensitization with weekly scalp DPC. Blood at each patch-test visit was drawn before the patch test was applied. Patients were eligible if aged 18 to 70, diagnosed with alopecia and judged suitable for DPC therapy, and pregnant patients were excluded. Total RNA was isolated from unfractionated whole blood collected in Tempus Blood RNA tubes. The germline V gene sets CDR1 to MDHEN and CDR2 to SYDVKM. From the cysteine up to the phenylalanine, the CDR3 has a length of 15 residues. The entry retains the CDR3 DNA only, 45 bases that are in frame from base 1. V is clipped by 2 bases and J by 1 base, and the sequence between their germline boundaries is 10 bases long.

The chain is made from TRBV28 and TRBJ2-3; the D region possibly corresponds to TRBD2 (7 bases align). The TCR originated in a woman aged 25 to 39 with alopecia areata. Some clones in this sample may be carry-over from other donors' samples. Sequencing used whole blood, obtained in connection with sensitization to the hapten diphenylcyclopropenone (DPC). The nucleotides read TGTGCCAGCAGTTTAGGGGGGGCCGGCACAGATACGCAGTATTTT. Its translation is CASSLGGAGTDTQYF.